This T cell receptor (beta chain) comes out of a study of somatic mutations in cytotoxic T cells in rheumatoid arthritis. Study-wide background: Right after diagnosis, and before any treatment had started, patient peripheral blood (about 29 ml EDTA) was drawn. Certain T-cell populations stained with V beta antibodies were FACS-sorted to nearly 100% purity, and V beta1+ cells were TCRB-sequenced.

This clone occurred a few times. Its antigen remains unknown. Only in-frame clones appear in the TCRdb table, and some are missing; sequencing was by immunoSEQ multiplex PCR. Of about 18,000 clones listed, 80% to 85% are singletons. General study results and limits: Unlike healthy controls, rheumatoid arthritis patients had CD8+ clonality that increased with age.

The CDR3 is made up of 14 amino acids. CDR1 and CDR2 from the germline V gene are SGHNT and YENEEA. Trimming removed 1 base from V and 2 bases from J, with 9 bases in between. Positive magnetic bead selection, which isolated the CD4+ and CD8+ cells, was followed by a flow cytometry check of purity. Material for sequencing was CD8+ T cells sorted from blood. This sequence originates from an adult with rheumatoid arthritis. This chain links TRBV11-3 with TRBJ2-7; no reliable D call. CDR3 bases: TGTGCCAGCAGCTTAGCTGTGCAGCCCTACGAGCAGTACTTC. Encoded protein: CASSLAVQPYEQYF. The entire variable domain, with the rest obtained from reference TRBV11-3 and TRBJ2-7, is as follows: EAGVVQSPRYKIIEKKQPVAFWCNPISGHNTLYWYLQNLGQGPELLIRYENEEAVDDSQLPKDRFSAERLKGVDSTLKIQPAELGDSAVYLCASSLAVQPYEQYFGPGTRLTVT.